This T cell receptor beta chain was identified in a study of STAT5B mutations in CD4+ large granular lymphocyte leukemia. General study results and limits: Main leukemic clonotypes were patient-specific, but more than 20% appeared at low frequency elsewhere.

CDR1 is LNHDA, CDR2 SQIVND, per germline (reference sequence). The length of the CDR3 is 16 residues. Trimming stripped 7 bases from V and 4 bases from J, with 20 bases between. This clone showed up just once. What it binds is unknown. Sequenced by immunoSEQ multiplex PCR; TCRdb stores in-frame clones only, minus some. The sample holds roughly 48,000 clones, roughly two thirds seen once. The sequencing input was CD4+ T cells from blood buffy coats. The chain couples TRBV19 to TRBJ1-3, with unresolved D. The receptor comes from a human donor in good health. In DNA form, the CDR3 reads TGTGCCAGTACCCCAAATGAGAAGTCAGCGGGAAACACCATATATTTT. It specifies CASTPNEKSAGNTIYF.